This TCR beta chain was documented in a study of response to subunit inactivated influenza vaccine. General study findings and limits: Authors suggested that a seasonal influenza vaccination recruits few new T cells each time.

This clonotype has just a few counts. Its antigen is unidentified. TCRdb recomputed calls from the RT-PCR reads with MiXCR, one row per CDR3 protein. The repertoire includes about 240,000 distinct CDR3 sequences, more than 10% of them detected once, and 7.8% sits in the top ten. Per the germline V gene, CDR1 is LGHNA and CDR2 is YSLEER. The CDR3 consists of 17 residues. Trimming removed 0 bases from V and 3 bases from J, with 14 bases in between. The source is a man aged 50 to 59 who received an inactivated influenza vaccine. This material consisted of non-naive T cells sorted from PBMCs, taken around 15 days before vaccination. V is TRBV4-3 and J is TRBJ1-4; tentative D call: TRBD1 (5 bases). CDR3 amino acids: CASSQDVGEKANEKLFF. CDR3 coding DNA: TGCGCCAGCAGCCAAGATGTGGGGGAGAAGGCTAATGAAAAACTGTTTTTT.